Sequencing of this T cell receptor beta chain was carried out in a study of cytomegalovirus exposure and HLA in healthy donors (dated by TCRdb to about 2017). Turning to the overall study: An earlier analysis of some 550 of the donors reported 250 to 350 Gb of sequence data and 117 million unique TCR beta sequences from some 180 million T cells. The study used immunosequencing to profile the T cell repertoires of approximately 630 subjects and linked those repertoires to cytomegalovirus serostatus. The number of donors typed differed by locus, with about 629-640 for A, B, C, DRB1 and DQB1, 522 for DQA1, 600 to 610 for DPA1, and approximately 470 for DPB1. The study aimed to test whether cataloging public T cell receptors could reveal signatures of past pathogen exposure. An early release covering 500 to 750 HLA-typed donors comprised about 320 gigabases of sequencing data and around 85 million unique TCR sequences. On average, roughly 240,000 unique TCR beta nucleotide sequences were sequenced per donor among 350 to 400 genotyped donors of the cohort, with approximately 18% of those sequences being non-productive. To predict cytomegalovirus infection status, the study brought together high-throughput TCR immunosequencing, statistical association of individual TCRs with disease status, and machine learning. In a later analysis, previously published TCR beta repertoires from some 640 donors were re-analyzed and high-resolution HLA genotyping was added so that TCR occurrence patterns could be studied. Genome-wide SNP genotypes for about 65% of the 666 donors were used in a later genetic analysis, which treated that subset as a discovery cohort. Because of strong linkage in the cohort, 4 to 6 DR-DQ haplotypes were treated as single units for association and clustering. In an earlier analysis of 500 to 650 of the donors, high-throughput TCR beta sequencing was used to judge whether each TCR beta V gene segment behaved as functional or pseudogenic. HLA typing covered class I and class II loci at four-digit resolution. The genetic ancestry cluster associated with self-reported Caucasian donors included roughly 84% of the roughly 400 genotyped donors. Every repertoire in the discovery cohort had been generated on one and the same sequencing platform. Donor age, sex, ethnicity and CMV serostatus were compiled alongside the repertoire data. The later analysis used no new phenotypic data to find candidate immune exposures, relying instead on TCR beta sequences and their occurrence across donors. Besides the first cohort of some 670 subjects, a separate validation cohort made up of about 120 different subjects was used. Study-level results and caveats: Because counts were too low, seventeen rarely observed V segments, including chromosome 9 orphons, were left out of the earlier analysis of about 620 of the donors. Correlated functional status among segregating V segments might reflect linkage disequilibrium, but an unknown experimental factor could not be ruled out. An earlier analysis of roughly 570 of the donors showed that most TCR beta V segments appeared in productive rearrangements either about 87% or about 30% of the time, which broadly matched IMGT annotations. Three of the identified cytomegalovirus-associated TCR beta chains were confirmed in vitro to be specific for cytomegalovirus antigens. In a later genetic analysis, fewer N-insertions in productive TCRs were reported among donors in an Asian-associated ancestry cluster than the roughly 670-donor mean. A cluster of highly shared sequence variants was judged likely to be a technical artifact of the sequencing pipeline. While some public TCRs were present in many individuals, most TCR sequences turned up only very rarely across donors. The study listed 164 TCR beta chains as associated with cytomegalovirus. According to a later analysis, parvovirus B19, influenza, CMV and Epstein-Barr virus appeared linked to several top co-occurrence clusters. Assigning TCR associations to individual alleles was difficult when HLA alleles, especially DR and DQ, strongly co-occurred. According to the authors, the approach could potentially be generalized to other disease states and immunological phenotypes. At a false discovery rate of 0.05, a later analysis linked fewer than 20,000 TCR beta sequences to specific HLA alleles. Sequencing depth was assumed to be roughly uniform across donors in the presence/absence analyses, though that assumption may not hold. CMV serostatus was the only immune exposure information available for the cohort. A further reported finding was that TCR beta sequences accurately predicted the HLA-A and HLA-B alleles for most subjects in the first cohort. Most CMV-associated TCR beta chains appeared to be HLA-restricted in a later analysis, and the HLA associations seemed to be driven largely by CMV exposure. Compared with equally common non-associated chains, HLA-associated TCR beta chains in a later analysis were more clonally expanded and had lower generation probabilities. In a later genetic analysis, a missense DCLRE1C variant was associated with V-gene and J-gene trimming of TCR beta chains, and the association was replicated in an independent cohort. In a later analysis, TCR association rates were found to vary across HLA loci, with the most associated TCRs seen for DRB1 alleles and the fewest for HLA-C alleles. In both the original and validation cohorts, the classifier was reported to diagnose cytomegalovirus status with high specificity and sensitivity. The cohort was sequenced for TCR beta chains only, and without alpha or paired-chain data the features that could be detected were limited. HLA typing was unavailable for some donors at each locus, so association tests used only the typed subset. Some IMGT-functional V segments, including TRBV6-2 and TRBV6-3, could not be told apart with the 87-base-pair reads, so those segments were excluded.

The cohort comprised around 690 healthy bone marrow donors. All cohort members were sampled while nominally healthy, although unrecorded immune exposures were likely present. The donor was CMV seronegative and belonged to the group of 352 seronegative cohort members. A peripheral blood sample was collected from each donor, and TCR beta sequencing was performed on peripheral blood mononuclear cells. The Qiagen DNeasy Blood Extraction Kit was used to extract genomic DNA from the blood cell samples. Library preparation used the immunoSEQ multiplex PCR assay. For the multiplex PCR, a mixture combining 60 forward primers for TCR Vbeta segments and 13 reverse primers for TCR Jbeta segments was used. Amplification of the CDR3 region of rearranged TCR beta genes was performed with a multiplex PCR assay on genomic DNA. The Illumina HiSeq System was used to sequence the amplified TCR beta libraries as 87-base-pair reads. In the authors' own workflow: In a later analysis, tens of millions of unique TCR beta chains were counted across the roughly 670 repertoires, and roughly 11 million of these chains were shared by at least two donors. Raw reads were error-corrected and collapsed into unique sequences by a nearest-neighbor algorithm in which closely related sequences were merged to remove PCR and sequencing errors. Alignment of CDR3 sequences to IMGT reference sequences was used to assign V, D and J gene segments. Each retained sequence needed at least a six-nucleotide match to both a V gene segment and a J gene segment. Rearrangements were classified as productive when the CDR3 lacked stop codons and remained in frame with V and J, and all other rearrangements were classified as non-productive. CDR3 was defined according to IMGT convention as the region running from the second conserved V-encoded cysteine to the conserved J-encoded phenylalanine. Sequences without an unambiguous match to a single V gene segment were excluded from the earlier analysis of a few hundred of the donors. An earlier analysis of under 750 of the donors called V segments functional above 56.7% productive rearrangements and segregating when the between-donor standard deviation exceeded 5%. A statistical classification framework was built for diagnosing cytomegalovirus status from the catalog of TCR beta chain sequences. V and J gene assignment, in a later analysis, came from comparing TCR nucleotide sequences with IMGT/GENE-DB human TR gene sequences. A later analysis assigned CDR3 sequences and most-parsimonious VDJ recombination scenarios with the TCRdist pipeline. In a later analysis, each TCR beta chain was defined by its CDR3 amino acid sequence together with its V-gene family, and reads lacking a unique V-gene family were excluded. In a later analysis, 450 to 600 highly shared, low-generation-probability nucleotide sequences were removed to address suspected cross-contamination and a sequencing artifact. In a later analysis, a clonal expansion index for each public chain was calculated from normalized within-repertoire ranks of inferred template counts. In a later analysis, generation probabilities were computed using a VDJ recombination model fitted to out-of-frame rearrangements, and the results were checked against IGoR. A later analysis scored TCR-TCR, TCR-HLA and TCR-CMV co-occurrence with hypergeometric tests, applying a repertoire-size bias correction to TCR pairs. In a later analysis, false discovery rates were estimated by permuting HLA or CMV assignments 20 times. In a later analysis, co-occurring TCRs were grouped using DBSCAN, and TCRdist sequence similarity was added for clustering within HLA-allele-positive subsets. For co-occurrence clustering, repertoires with fewer than 30,000 or more than 120,000 public chains were excluded, along with 4 to 6 repertoires with anomalous nucleotide sharing. As stored in TCRdb, this immuneACCESS dataset retains in-frame rearrangements with V and J assigned. A fraction of the clones does not appear; measured against another copy, unresolved V genes explain less than half of the discrepancy, and the remainder lacks a known reason. V and J calls and clone size come straight from that table; D and trimming were deduced from the DNA. This sample is represented by tens of thousands of clones; around three quarters of them were singletons. Around 1.5% of the sample is held by the ten biggest clonotypes.

Note on this clone: Its antigen is currently not known. There are no base qualities to consult, and no much larger clone falls within one base.

The germline V gene encodes CDR1 SEHNR and CDR2 FQNEAQ (reference sequence). V is pruned by 2 bases and J by 0 bases, leaving 9 bases of the junction without a gene match. The CDR3 starts with the cysteine, ends with the phenylalanine, and has 19 residues. Only the CDR3 region is kept as DNA, spanning 57 bases read in frame from base 1. The sequenced sample was PBMCs. The chain is made from TRBV7-9 and TRBJ1-6, with 8 central nucleotides matching TRBD1. This receptor was taken from a male donor in good health and CMV-seronegative. The DNA sequence reads TGTGCCAGCAGCTTAAGTTTCGGGACAGGTAGCTCCTATAATTCACCCCTCCACTTT. The encoded protein is CASSLSFGTGSSYNSPLHF.